Below are 27 T cell receptor beta chains sequenced from a single sample in a study of blood T cell repertoires in COVID-19. Clones were sequenced by immunoSEQ multiplex PCR, and TCRdb holds only the in-frame ones, with some missing. The table has over 250,000 clones, 65% to 90% seen once; the top ten hold about an eighth. Specimen: peripheral blood. The origin of the receptors is a human donor in a cohort sampled during active COVID-19.

J is TRBJ2-7 and V is TRBV7-6; 10 nucleotides match TRBD2. Germline CDR1 and CDR2: SGHVS and FNYEAQ. J was trimmed by 0 bases and V by 4 bases; bases with no gene match: 3. This CDR3 spans 15 amino acids. CDR3 coding DNA: TGTGCCAGCAGCTCCTGGACTAGCGGCTCCTACGAGCAGTACTTC. Translation gives CASSSWTSGSYEQYF.

The V call is TRBV30, the J call TRBJ2-1, with 11 bases that match TRBD2. This CDR3 spans 19 amino acids. V was clipped by 3 bases and J by 3 bases; unmatched bases: 16. Looked up from germline, CDR1 is GTSNPN and CDR2 is SVGIG (reference sequence). The CDR3 loop reads CAWRGSGLAGPRGYNEQFF. DNA for the CDR3: TGTGCCTGGAGAGGGTCAGGACTAGCGGGCCCCCGGGGCTACAATGAGCAGTTCTTC.

This chain links TRBV20-1 with TRBJ2-2; D is ambiguous. This CDR3 contains 11 residues. Trimming stripped 1 base from V and 5 bases from J, with 2 bases between. The germline V gene has CDR1 DFQATT and CDR2 SNEGSKA (reference sequence). CDR3 DNA sequence: TGCAGTGCTAGAGCTACCGGGGAGCTGTTTTTT. Protein: CSARATGELFF.

The V gene is TRBV28, the J gene TRBJ2-7, with TRBD2 matching over 12 bases. The germline V gene has CDR1 MDHEN and CDR2 SYDVKM. The CDR3 runs to 19 residues. Trimming at V came to 0 bases and at J to 5 bases, leaving 14 bases not matched to a gene. The CDR3 loop is CASSLWSTSGRTGGHEQYF. DNA of the CDR3: TGTGCCAGCAGTTTATGGAGTACTAGCGGGAGGACGGGGGGGCACGAGCAGTACTTC. The full variable domain, in which reference TRBV28 and TRBJ2-7 provide the parts outside the CDR3, is DVKVTQSSRYLVKRTGEKVFLECVQDMDHENMFWYRQDPGLGLRLIYFSYDVKMKEKGDIPEGYSVSREKKERFSLILESASTNQTSMYLCASSLWSTSGRTGGHEQYFGPGTRLTVT.

This sequence joins TRBV7-6 and TRBJ2-1; 10 bases are a match to TRBD2. V shed 4 bases and J 3 bases; nucleotides not matched to a gene: 3. Per germline, CDR1 SGHVS and CDR2 FNYEAQ. The CDR3 covers 15 residues. The CDR3 region has the DNA TGTGCCAGCAGCTATCTAGCGGGAGTCTACAATGAGCAGTTCTTC. This encodes CASSYLAGVYNEQFF.

The chain joins TRBV7-2 to TRBJ2-1; 7 nucleotides match TRBD1. J gave up 4 bases and V 6 bases, and 15 bases lay outside the gene matches. This CDR3 comprises 17 residues. Germline assignment: CDR1 SGHTA and CDR2 FQGNSA. The CDR3 loop reads CASSPSNRGRIYNEQFF. The CDR3 coding sequence is TGTGCCAGCAGTCCCTCAAACAGGGGAAGAATTTACAATGAGCAGTTCTTC. The entire variable domain, with the rest obtained from reference TRBV7-2 and TRBJ2-1, is as follows: GAGVSQSPSNKVTEKGKDVELRCDPISGHTALYWYRQSLGQGLEFLIYFQGNSAPDKSGLPSDRFSAERTGGSVSTLTIQRTQQEDSAVYLCASSPSNRGRIYNEQFFGPGTRLTVL.

The rearrangement uses TRBV28 and TRBJ2-1, with a possible D match to TRBD2 (6 bases). The CDR3 is 14 amino acids. CDR1 MDHEN and CDR2 SYDVKM come from the germline V gene. Trimming removed 3 bases from V and 6 bases from J, with 12 bases in between. The CDR3 spells CASSFGGTGNEQFF. DNA of the CDR3: TGTGCCAGCAGTTTTGGCGGGACGGGCAATGAGCAGTTCTTC.

V usage is TRBV4-3 and J usage is TRBJ2-1; 9 nucleotides match TRBD1. V was clipped by 0 bases and J by 10 bases; unmatched bases: 16. The CDR3 length is 18 residues. Germline V gene lookup returns CDR1 LGHNA and CDR2 YSLEER. This chain's CDR3 is CASSQEGIGQGIEAEQFF. Here the CDR3 DNA reads TGCGCCAGCAGCCAAGAAGGGATAGGACAGGGGATTGAAGCGGAGCAGTTCTTC.

The chain uses TRBV25-1 and TRBJ1-1; 7 nucleotides agree with TRBD1. CDR3 length: 14 amino acids. The germline V gene has CDR1 MGHDK and CDR2 SYGVNS. V was pared by 6 bases and J by 4 bases, with 8 bases of the junction left unmatched. The chain's CDR3 is CASRETGWATEAFF. The CDR3 region has the DNA TGTGCCAGCAGAGAGACAGGGTGGGCCACTGAAGCTTTCTTT.

The rearrangement joins TRBV5-1 to TRBJ2-5, with a possible D match to TRBD1 (5 bases). V lost 1 base and J 5 bases, leaving 15 bases between the germline ends. The CDR3 sequence is 15 residues long. Germline CDR1 SGHRS, CDR2 YFSETQ. The CDR3 here is CASSLLQVVSETQYF. The CDR3, as DNA: TGCGCCAGCAGCTTGTTACAGGTTGTTTCGGAGACCCAGTACTTC.

The J gene is TRBJ1-1, the V gene TRBV18; D not certain. CDR1 and CDR2 (germline): KGHSH, LQKENI. Trimming left V 1 base short and J 1 base short, with 7 bases between. The CDR3 totals 14 residues. For the CDR3, the DNA is TGTGCCAGCTCACCACGCGGTCAGAACACTGAAGCTTTCTTT. Translated: CASSPRGQNTEAFF.

This clone was recorded only once. This specimen includes other DNA sequences encoding the same CDR3. J is TRBJ2-1 and V is TRBV7-9; D is possibly TRBD2 (5 bases). The CDR3 extends over 12 amino acids. CDR1 is SEHNR and CDR2 is FQNEAQ in the germline V gene (reference sequence). V lost 1 base and J 8 bases, leaving 6 bases between the germline ends. The CDR3 loop reads CASSLGGDEQFF. The DNA for the CDR3 is TGTGCCAGCAGCTTAGGGGGAGATGAGCAGTTCTTC. Using reference TRBV7-9 and TRBJ2-1 for the parts outside the CDR3, the full variable domain is DTGVSQNPRHKITKRGQNVTFRCDPISEHNRLYWYRQTLGQGPEFLTYFQNEAQLEKSRLLSDRFSAERPKGSFSTLEIQRTEQGDSAMYLCASSLGGDEQFFGPGTRLTVL.

This clone appeared many times. The CDR3, as DNA: TGTGCCAGCCACAAAGAGGGGGCAGGGTATGGCTACACCTTC. Protein product: CASHKEGAGYGYTF. The V and J genes are TRBV13 and TRBJ1-2; 7 positions match TRBD1. CDR1 and CDR2 from the germline V gene are PRHDT and FYEKMQ (reference sequence). This CDR3 has 14 residues. Unmatched junction bases numbered 11, after V lost 8 bases and J lost 5 bases.

The chain recombines TRBV9 with TRBJ1-1; TRBD1 might be the D (5 bases). Germline values: CDR1 SGDLS, CDR2 YYNGEE. Trimming pared 2 bases from V and 2 bases from J, leaving 13 bases between. This CDR3 region has 15 residues. Here the CDR3 DNA reads TGTGCCAGCAGCGTTTCCGGACAAGTCAACACTGAAGCTTTCTTT. Its protein is CASSVSGQVNTEAFF.

With regard to this clone: The sample contains more than one DNA sequence encoding this CDR3. V is TRBV5-1 and J is TRBJ2-1; maybe TRBD2 (5 bases). This CDR3 has 15 residues. V shed 0 bases and J shed 0 bases, with 7 bases lying between them. Germline V CDR1 and CDR2: SGHRS, YFSETQ. CDR3: CASSLEAGSYNEQFF. The CDR3 DNA sequence: TGCGCCAGCAGCTTGGAGGCGGGCTCCTACAATGAGCAGTTCTTC.

The chain has TRBV7-2 and TRBJ1-1; a weak D match, TRBD1 (6 bases). V lost 5 bases and J 3 bases, leaving 10 bases between the germline ends. Per the germline V gene, CDR1 is SGHTA and CDR2 is FQGNSA. The CDR3 contains 13 residues. For the CDR3, the DNA is TGTGCCAGCAGCGGGGACATTTACACTGAAGCTTTCTTT. It is translated as CASSGDIYTEAFF.

This clone came up a few times. V usage is TRBV4-3 and J usage is TRBJ1-3, with 9 bases lining up with TRBD1. The ends lost 0 bases at V and 0 bases at J; junction bases unmatched: 6. Germline loops: CDR1 LGHNA, CDR2 YSLEER. This CDR3 is 18 amino acids long. This chain's CDR3 is CASSQDPGTGSSGNTIYF. In nucleotides, the CDR3 is TGCGCCAGCAGCCAAGACCCCGGGACAGGGTCCTCTGGAAACACCATATATTTT.

This CDR3 is CASSYGTLNTGELFF. In DNA, the CDR3 is TGTGCCAGCAGTTACGGGACTCTCAACACCGGGGAGCTGTTTTTT. The chain employs TRBV27 and TRBJ2-2; D possibly corresponds to TRBD2 (6 bases). The CDR3 extends over 15 amino acids. Per the germline V gene, CDR1 is MNHEY and CDR2 is SMNVEV (reference sequence). Trimming shortened V by 4 bases and J by 2 bases, and 11 bases separated the two germline ends.

This sequence joins TRBV4-1 and TRBJ2-5, with TRBD2 matching 8 bases. Per the germline V gene, CDR1 is MGHRA and CDR2 is YSYEKL. The CDR3 spans 14 residues. V trimming: 2 bases; J trimming: 5 bases; junction bases outside the gene matches: 4. For the CDR3, the DNA is TGCGCCAGCAGCCAACCGGGACTAGAGGAGACCCAGTACTTC. Amino acids: CASSQPGLEETQYF.

The genes are TRBV5-6 and TRBJ2-2; the match to TRBD2 covers 7 bases. The CDR3 sequence is 15 residues long. J was trimmed by 1 base and V by 4 bases; bases with no gene match: 4. CDR1 is SGHDT, CDR2 YYEEEE, per germline. CDR3 sequence reads: CASSVAGRNTGELFF. The CDR3, as DNA: TGTGCCAGCAGCGTAGCGGGCCGGAACACCGGGGAGCTGTTTTTT.

In the case of this clone: Here the CDR3 omits its conserved ending phenylalanine or tryptophan, so a read error is the likely source. The DNA is left out, because the CDR3 cannot be placed on it with certainty; the CDR3 is given as TCRdb lists it. The CDR3 reads CASSQSWDSRCTFPGR. The chain links TRBV23-1 to TRBJ2-3; the tabulated D call, TRBD1, remains unverified against the DNA. TRBV23-1 is recorded as an ORF, its role being uncertain. The CDR3 length equals 16 residues, ends included.

The rearrangement links TRBV18 to TRBJ2-3; 9 bases agree with TRBD1. CDR1 is KGHSH and CDR2 is LQKENI in the germline V gene. The CDR3 is 15 amino acids. V gave up 5 bases and J gave up 2 bases; unmatched junction bases: 5. CDR3 DNA sequence: TGTGCCAGCTCAGATGGGACAGGGTCCACAGATACGCAGTATTTT. This sequence encodes CASSDGTGSTDTQYF.

This clone was detected only once. The CDR3 nucleotides read TGTGCCAGCAGCCTCCAGGGGACCACTGAAGCTTTCTTT. Protein product: CASSLQGTTEAFF. The genes are TRBV2 and TRBJ1-1; TRBD1 might be the D (6 bases). V dropped 6 bases and J dropped 4 bases, with 12 bases sitting between them. Germline CDR1 is SNHLY and CDR2 is FYNNEI. This CDR3 has 13 residues.

This clone occurred a few times. The V call is TRBV2, the J call TRBJ2-2; TRBD1 matches 7 bases. The CDR3 runs to 14 residues. Germline loops: CDR1 SNHLY, CDR2 FYNNEI. The ends lost 6 bases at V and 6 bases at J; junction bases unmatched: 7. The CDR3 nucleotides read TGTGCCAGCAGGGCACAAACAGGGGCCGGGGAGCTGTTTTTT. It is translated as CASRAQTGAGELFF.

V usage is TRBV5-1 and J usage is TRBJ1-1; TRBD1 matches at 7 bases. Germline V CDR1 and CDR2: SGHRS, YFSETQ. The V gene end was trimmed by 4 bases and the J gene end by 3 bases; junction bases not matched to a gene: 9. The CDR3 totals 15 residues. In DNA, the CDR3 is TGCGCCAGCAGCCCCCTGGCAGGGGGAGACACTGAAGCTTTCTTT. Protein sequence: CASSPLAGGDTEAFF. Full variable domain (missing parts from reference TRBV5-1 and TRBJ1-1): KAGVTQTPRYLIKTRGQQVTLSCSPISGHRSVSWYQQTPGQGLQFLFEYFSETQRNKGNFPGRFSGRQFSNSRSEMNVSTLELGDSALYLCASSPLAGGDTEAFFGQGTRLTVV.

The chain combines TRBV18 with TRBJ2-2, with TRBD1 matching 11 bases. The CDR3 length is 17 residues. Trimming at V came to 1 base and at J to 7 bases, leaving 8 bases not matched to a gene. Germline lookup yields CDR1 KGHSH and CDR2 LQKENI. CDR3: CASSPRPDRGQSGELFF. The CDR3 DNA follows: TGTGCCAGCTCACCACGACCGGACAGGGGGCAAAGCGGGGAGCTGTTTTTT.

The rearrangement joins TRBV7-2 to TRBJ1-5; D gene ambiguous. The V end was cut by 3 bases, the J end by 1 base, with 10 bases between. Germline CDR1 and CDR2: SGHTA and FQGNSA. This CDR3 is built from 15 residues. CDR3 bases: TGTGCCAGCAGCTTCGGGATGTTGAGCAATCAGCCCCAGCATTTT. It is translated as CASSFGMLSNQPQHF.